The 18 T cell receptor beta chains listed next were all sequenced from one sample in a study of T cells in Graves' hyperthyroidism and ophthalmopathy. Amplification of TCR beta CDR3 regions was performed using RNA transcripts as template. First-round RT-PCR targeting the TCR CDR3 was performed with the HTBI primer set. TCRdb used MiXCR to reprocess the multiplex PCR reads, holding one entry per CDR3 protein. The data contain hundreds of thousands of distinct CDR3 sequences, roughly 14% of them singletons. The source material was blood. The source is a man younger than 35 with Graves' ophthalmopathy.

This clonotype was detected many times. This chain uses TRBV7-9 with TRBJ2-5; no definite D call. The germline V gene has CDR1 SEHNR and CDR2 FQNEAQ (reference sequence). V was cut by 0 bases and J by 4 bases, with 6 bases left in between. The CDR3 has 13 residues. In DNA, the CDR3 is TGTGCCAGCAGCTTAGCCCTACCAGAGACCCAGTACTTC. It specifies CASSLALPETQYF.

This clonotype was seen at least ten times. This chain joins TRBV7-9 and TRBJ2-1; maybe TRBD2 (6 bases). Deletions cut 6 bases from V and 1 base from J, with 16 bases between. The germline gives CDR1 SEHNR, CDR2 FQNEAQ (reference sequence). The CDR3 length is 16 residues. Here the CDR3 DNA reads TGTGCCAGCAGGACGCTAGCGTTCTTATCCTACAATGAGCAGTTCTTC. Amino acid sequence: CASRTLAFLSYNEQFF.

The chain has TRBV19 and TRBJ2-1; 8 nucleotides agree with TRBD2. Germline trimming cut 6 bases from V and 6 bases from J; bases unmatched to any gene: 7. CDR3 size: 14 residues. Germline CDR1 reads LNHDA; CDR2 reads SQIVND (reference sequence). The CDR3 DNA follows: TGTGCCAGTAGCACGCTAGCGGGCCTCAATGAGCAGTTCTTC. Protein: CASSTLAGLNEQFF.

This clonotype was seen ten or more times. DNA for the CDR3: TGCAGTGCTAGAGATTTACCACAGGGAGGATTCGAGCAGTACTTC. Protein product: CSARDLPQGGFEQYF. The chain is built from TRBV20-1 and TRBJ2-7; D possibly uses TRBD1 or TRBD2 (6 bases each). Germline values: CDR1 DFQATT, CDR2 SNEGSKA (reference sequence). The V gene lost 0 bases and the J gene lost 6 bases, with 18 bases spanning the gap. This CDR3 has 15 residues.

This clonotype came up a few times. Written as DNA, the CDR3 is TGTGCCAGCCGCCAGGGGAAAGAGACCCAGTACTTC. As protein: CASRQGKETQYF. The rearrangement links TRBV6-1 to TRBJ2-5; D may be TRBD1 (6 bases). Trimming cost V 8 bases and J 3 bases, with 10 bases left between them. CDR1 is MNHNS and CDR2 is SASEGT in the germline V gene. The CDR3 spans 12 residues.

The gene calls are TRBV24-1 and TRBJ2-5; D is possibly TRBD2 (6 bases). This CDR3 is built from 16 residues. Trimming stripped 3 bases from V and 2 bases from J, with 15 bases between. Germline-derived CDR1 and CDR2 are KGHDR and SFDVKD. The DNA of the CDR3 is TGTGCCACCAGTGATGACCACCGGGACTTACAAGAGACCCAGTACTTC. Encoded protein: CATSDDHRDLQETQYF.

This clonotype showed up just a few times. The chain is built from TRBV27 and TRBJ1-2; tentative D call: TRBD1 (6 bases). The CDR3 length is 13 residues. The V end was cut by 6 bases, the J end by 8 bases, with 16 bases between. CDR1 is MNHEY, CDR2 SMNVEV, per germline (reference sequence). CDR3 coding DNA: TGTGCCAGCAGCCGGGAAGGGGGTACGGGCTACACCTTC. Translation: CASSREGGTGYTF.

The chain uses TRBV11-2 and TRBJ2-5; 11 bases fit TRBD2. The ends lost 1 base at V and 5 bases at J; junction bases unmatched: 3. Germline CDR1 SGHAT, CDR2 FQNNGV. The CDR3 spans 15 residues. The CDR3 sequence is CASSLVAGGPETQYF. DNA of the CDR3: TGTGCCAGCAGCTTAGTAGCGGGGGGGCCGGAGACCCAGTACTTC. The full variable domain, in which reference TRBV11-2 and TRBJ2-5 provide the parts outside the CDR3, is EAGVAQSPRYKIIEKRQSVAFWCNPISGHATLYWYQQILGQGPKLLIQFQNNGVVDDSQLPKDRFSAERLKGVDSTLKIQPAKLEDSAVYLCASSLVAGGPETQYFGPGTRLLVL.

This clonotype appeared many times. In nucleotides, the CDR3 is TGTGCCACCAGCACCAGCACAGGGTGGAATTCACCCCTCCACTTT. Translating it yields CATSTSTGWNSPLHF. The genes are TRBV15 and TRBJ1-6; perhaps TRBD1 as D (6 bases). This CDR3 spans 15 amino acids. Per germline, CDR1 LNHNV and CDR2 YYDKDF (reference sequence). V was trimmed by 4 bases and J by 7 bases, leaving 14 bases between them.

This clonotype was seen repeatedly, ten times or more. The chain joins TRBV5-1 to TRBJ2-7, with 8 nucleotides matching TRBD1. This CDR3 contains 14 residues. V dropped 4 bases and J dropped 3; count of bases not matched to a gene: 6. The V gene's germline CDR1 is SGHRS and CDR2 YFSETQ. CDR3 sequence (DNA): TGCGCCAGCAGCGACAGGGGTCCCTACTACGAGCAGTACTTC. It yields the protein CASSDRGPYYEQYF.

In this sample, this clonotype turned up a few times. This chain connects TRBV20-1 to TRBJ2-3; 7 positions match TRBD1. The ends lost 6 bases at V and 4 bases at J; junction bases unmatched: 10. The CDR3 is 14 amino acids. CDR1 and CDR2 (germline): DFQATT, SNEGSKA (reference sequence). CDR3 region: CSAHARGQSDTQYF. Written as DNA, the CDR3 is TGCAGTGCCCACGCCCGGGGACAGTCAGATACGCAGTATTTT.

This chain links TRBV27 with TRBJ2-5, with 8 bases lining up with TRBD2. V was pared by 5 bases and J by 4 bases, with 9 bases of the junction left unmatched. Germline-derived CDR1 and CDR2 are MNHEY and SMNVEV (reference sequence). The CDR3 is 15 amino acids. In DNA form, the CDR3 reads TGTGCCAGCAGTGTCGCCGGGGGGGGGGGAGAGACCCAGTACTTC. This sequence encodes CASSVAGGGGETQYF.

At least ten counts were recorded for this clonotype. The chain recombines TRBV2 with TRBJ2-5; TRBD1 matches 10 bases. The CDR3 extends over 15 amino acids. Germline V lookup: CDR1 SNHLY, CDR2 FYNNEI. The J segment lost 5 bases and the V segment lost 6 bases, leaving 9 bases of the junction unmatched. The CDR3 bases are TGTGCCAGCAGGCCCGGACAGGGGGTGTGGGAGACCCAGTACTTC. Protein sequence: CASRPGQGVWETQYF.

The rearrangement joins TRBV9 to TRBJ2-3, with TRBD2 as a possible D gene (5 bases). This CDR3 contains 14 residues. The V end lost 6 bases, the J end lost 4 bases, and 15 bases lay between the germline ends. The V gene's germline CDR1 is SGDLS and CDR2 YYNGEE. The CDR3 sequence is CASTRRGPPDTQYF. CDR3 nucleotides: TGTGCCAGCACCCGTAGAGGGCCCCCAGATACGCAGTATTTT.

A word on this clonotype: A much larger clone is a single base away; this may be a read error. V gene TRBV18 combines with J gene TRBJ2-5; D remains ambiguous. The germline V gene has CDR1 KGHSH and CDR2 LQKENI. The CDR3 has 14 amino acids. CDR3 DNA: TGTGCCAGCTCACCACCCGAGCCCCAAGAGGCCCAGTACTTC. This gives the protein CASSPPEPQEAQYF.

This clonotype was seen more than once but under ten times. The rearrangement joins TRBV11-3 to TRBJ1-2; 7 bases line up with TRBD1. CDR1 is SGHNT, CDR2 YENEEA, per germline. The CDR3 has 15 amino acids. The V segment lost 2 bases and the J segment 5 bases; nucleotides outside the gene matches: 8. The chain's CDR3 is CASSLPGQKRYGYTF. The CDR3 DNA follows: TGTGCCAGCAGCTTACCGGGACAGAAGAGATATGGCTACACCTTC.

CDR3 sequence: CASSDPRGQGKPQHF. The CDR3 coding sequence is TGTGCCAGCAGCGATCCCCGGGGACAGGGGAAGCCCCAGCATTTT. The chain has TRBV6-1 and TRBJ1-5, with 10 nucleotides matching TRBD1. CDR1 is MNHNS and CDR2 is SASEGT in the germline V gene. The CDR3 spans 15 residues. V dropped 6 bases and J dropped 8; count of bases not matched to a gene: 10.

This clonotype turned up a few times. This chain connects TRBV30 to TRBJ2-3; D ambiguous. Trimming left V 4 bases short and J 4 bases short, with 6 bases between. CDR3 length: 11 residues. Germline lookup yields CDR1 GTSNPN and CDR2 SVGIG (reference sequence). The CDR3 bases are TGTGCCTGGACCGGTTCAGATACGCAGTATTTT. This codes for CAWTGSDTQYF.